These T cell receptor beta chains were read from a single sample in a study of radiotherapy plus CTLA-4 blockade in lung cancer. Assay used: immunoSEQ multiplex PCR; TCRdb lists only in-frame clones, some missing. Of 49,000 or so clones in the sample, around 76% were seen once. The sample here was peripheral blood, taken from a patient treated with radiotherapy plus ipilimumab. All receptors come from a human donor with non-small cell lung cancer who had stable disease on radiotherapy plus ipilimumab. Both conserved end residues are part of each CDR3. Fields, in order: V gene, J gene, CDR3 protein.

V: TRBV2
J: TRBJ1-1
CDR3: CASKEVVGAKAFF

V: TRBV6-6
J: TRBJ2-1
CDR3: CASRPGQSFTREFF

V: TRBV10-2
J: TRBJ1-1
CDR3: CASSESGGTEAFF

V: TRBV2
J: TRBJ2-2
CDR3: CASRETGWTGELFF

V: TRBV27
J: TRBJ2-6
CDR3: CASSLGLISGANVLTF

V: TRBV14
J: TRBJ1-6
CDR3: CASSQIGGKSNSPLHF

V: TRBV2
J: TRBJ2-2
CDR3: CASSDRRNTGELFF

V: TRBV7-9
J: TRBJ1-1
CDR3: CASSLGGLDAFF

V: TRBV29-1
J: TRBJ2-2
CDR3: CSVEWGALTGELFF

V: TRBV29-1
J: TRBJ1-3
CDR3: CSAEGRRRPSGNTIYF

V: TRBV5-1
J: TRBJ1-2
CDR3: CASSLAPDRGDGYTF

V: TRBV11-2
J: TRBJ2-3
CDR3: CASSPGTDTQYF

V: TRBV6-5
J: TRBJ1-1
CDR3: CASSYLSENTEAFF

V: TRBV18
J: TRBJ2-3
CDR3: CASSPTSTDTQYF

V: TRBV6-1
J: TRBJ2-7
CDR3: CASSVVAVAHEQYF

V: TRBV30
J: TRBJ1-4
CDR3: CAWRGGPTNEKLFF

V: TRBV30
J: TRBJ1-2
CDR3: CAWGQGSYGYTF

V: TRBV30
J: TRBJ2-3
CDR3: CAWSGGSTDTQYF

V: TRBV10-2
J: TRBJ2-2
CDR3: CANSRGAVGTGELFF

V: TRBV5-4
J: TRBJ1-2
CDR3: CASTFNSDRVGYTF

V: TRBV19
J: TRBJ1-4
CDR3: CASRTGQGSEKLFF

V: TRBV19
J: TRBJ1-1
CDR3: CASSIGTVNAEAFF